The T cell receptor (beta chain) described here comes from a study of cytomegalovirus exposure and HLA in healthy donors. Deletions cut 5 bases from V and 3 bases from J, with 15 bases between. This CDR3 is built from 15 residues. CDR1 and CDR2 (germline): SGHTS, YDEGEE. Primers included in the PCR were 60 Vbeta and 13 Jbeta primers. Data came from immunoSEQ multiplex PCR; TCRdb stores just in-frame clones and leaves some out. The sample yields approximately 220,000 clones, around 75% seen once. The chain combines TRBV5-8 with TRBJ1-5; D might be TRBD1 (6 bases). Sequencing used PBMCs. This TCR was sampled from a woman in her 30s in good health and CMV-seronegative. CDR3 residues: CASSFYGQFNQPQHF. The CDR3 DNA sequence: TGTGCCAGCAGTTTTTACGGACAGTTCAATCAGCCCCAGCATTTT.